The present T cell receptor beta chain was sequenced within a study of OX40 agonist ivuxolimab in advanced cancers. Across the whole study: Partial responses occurred in Three dose-escalation patients, one with hepatocellular carcinoma and two with cutaneous melanoma. Study findings and constraints: Among the nonresponders, some also had low normalized T-cell clonal expansion. There were, on average, more expanded clones in CD8+ T cells than in CD4+.

This CDR3 has 13 residues. Trimming took off 0 bases at V and 4 bases at J, with 7 bases between the two ends. Germline CDR1 SGHNT, CDR2 YYREEE (reference sequence). Sequenced by immunoSEQ multiplex PCR; TCRdb stores in-frame clones only, minus some. The data hold fewer than 85,000 clones, with 83% observed a single time. A word on this clone: As yet, its antigen is unknown.

This TCR came from an adult with an advanced solid tumor such as melanoma, head and neck, liver or kidney cancer. This chain links TRBV5-4 with TRBJ1-2; no clear D gene. The specimen comprised CD4+ or CD8+ T cells sorted from blood, sampled in a trial of the OX40 agonist ivuxolimab. CDR3 in DNA: TGTGCCAGCAGCTTGGACGGAGGCTATGGCTACACCTTC. Translation gives CASSLDGGYGYTF.